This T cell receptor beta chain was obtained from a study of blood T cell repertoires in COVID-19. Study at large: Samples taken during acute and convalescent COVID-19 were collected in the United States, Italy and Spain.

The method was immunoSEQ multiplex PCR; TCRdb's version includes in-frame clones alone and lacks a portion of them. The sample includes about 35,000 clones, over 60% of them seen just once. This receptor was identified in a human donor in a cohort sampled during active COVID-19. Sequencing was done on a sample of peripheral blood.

The CDR3 DNA is TGTGCCAGCAGCACGGGACTAGCTCGCTACGAGCAGTACTTC. Its protein is CASSTGLARYEQYF. This chain joins TRBV21-1 and TRBJ2-7; the tabulated D call, TRBD2, remains unverified against the DNA. TRBV21-1 is tagged as a pseudogene. CDR3 length equals 14 residues.